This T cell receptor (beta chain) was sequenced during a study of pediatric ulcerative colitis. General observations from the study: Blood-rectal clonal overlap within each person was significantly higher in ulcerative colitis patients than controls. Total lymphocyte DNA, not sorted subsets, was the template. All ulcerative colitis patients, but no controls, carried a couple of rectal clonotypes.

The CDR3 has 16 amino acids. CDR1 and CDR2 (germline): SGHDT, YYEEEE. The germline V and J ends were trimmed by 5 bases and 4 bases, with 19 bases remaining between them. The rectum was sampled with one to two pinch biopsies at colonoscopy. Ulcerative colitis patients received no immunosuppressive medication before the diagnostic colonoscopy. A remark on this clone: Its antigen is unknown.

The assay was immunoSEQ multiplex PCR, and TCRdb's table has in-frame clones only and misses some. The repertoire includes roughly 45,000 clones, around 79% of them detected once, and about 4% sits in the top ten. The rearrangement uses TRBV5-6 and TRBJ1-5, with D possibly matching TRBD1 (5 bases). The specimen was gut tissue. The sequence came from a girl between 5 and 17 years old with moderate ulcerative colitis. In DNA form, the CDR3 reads TGTGCCAGCAGTTACTCCCGGGACCGACTTAATCAGCCCCAGCATTTT. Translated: CASSYSRDRLNQPQHF. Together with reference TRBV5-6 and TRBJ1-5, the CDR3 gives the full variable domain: DAGVTQSPTHLIKTRGQQVTLRCSPKSGHDTVSWYQQALGQGPQFIFQYYEEEERQRGNFPDRFSGHQFPNYSSELNVNALLLGDSALYLCASSYSRDRLNQPQHFGDGTRLSIL.